A single sample is the source of the 22 T cell receptor beta chains below, sequenced in a study of blood T cell repertoires in COVID-19. Profiling relied on immunoSEQ multiplex PCR, and the TCRdb table lists in-frame clones only, not all of them. The table shows 200,000 or so clones, with more than 70% occurring only once. Material for sequencing was peripheral blood. The receptor set was obtained from a woman between 40 and 50 years old who had recovered from COVID-19.

V is TRBV29-1 and J is TRBJ2-2, with D perhaps TRBD1 (5 bases). Trimming cost V 1 base and J 4 bases, with 16 bases left between them. The germline gives CDR1 SQVTM, CDR2 ANQGSEA. This CDR3 region has 16 residues. CDR3 in DNA: TGCAGCGTTGAAGCAGGGAATAGGCAGAGCACCGGGGAGCTGTTTTTT. It encodes CSVEAGNRQSTGELFF.

V and J are TRBV6-6 and TRBJ1-4; D is unclear. CDR1 is MNHNY, CDR2 SVGAGI, per germline (reference sequence). CDR3 length: 15 residues. V was trimmed by 5 bases and J by 6 bases, leaving 16 bases between them. CDR3 bases: TGTGCCAGCAGTACGGTGGGAGTAAGGGATGAAAAACTGTTTTTT. This codes for CASSTVGVRDEKLFF.

This chain uses TRBV4-2 with TRBJ2-3; D not certain. The CDR3 loop spans 15 amino acids. CDR1 and CDR2 from the germline V gene are LGHNA and YNFKEQ. The V end was cut by 1 base, the J end by 1 base, with 9 bases between. The CDR3 DNA follows: TGTGCCAGCAGCCAAGGAGGTCTGGGCACAGATACGCAGTATTTT. Translated, it gives CASSQGGLGTDTQYF.

Details on this clone: The same CDR3 arises from other DNA sequences in this sample as well. The gene calls are TRBV6-5 and TRBJ1-5; possible D gene TRBD1, 6 bases. Trimming pared 0 bases from V and 4 bases from J, leaving 7 bases between. Germline V gives CDR1 MNHEY, CDR2 SVGAGI. The CDR3 totals 14 residues. The DNA of the CDR3 is TGTGCCAGCAGTTACTCAGGGGGTAATCAGCCCCAGCATTTT. Its protein product is CASSYSGGNQPQHF.

Of note for this clone: Other DNA sequences of this sample code for an identical CDR3. J is TRBJ1-1 and V is TRBV28, with 8 bases that match TRBD1. With 2 bases clipped from V and 1 base from J, the junction kept 0 bases outside the gene matches. Germline CDR1 reads MDHEN; CDR2 reads SYDVKM. CDR3 length: 14 residues. CDR3 sequence reads: CASSLGQGNTEAFF. CDR3 nucleotide sequence: TGTGCCAGCAGTTTAGGACAGGGGAACACTGAAGCTTTCTTT.

The chain uses TRBV4-1 and TRBJ2-7; TRBD2 agrees at 7 bases. The germline CDR1 and CDR2 sequences are MGHRA and YSYEKL. The CDR3 extends over 12 amino acids. V lost 6 bases to trimming and J lost 2 bases; unmatched junction nucleotides: 1. The CDR3 DNA is TGCGCCAGCAGGCTAGCGGCCTACGAGCAGTACTTC. It translates to CASRLAAYEQYF.

This clone was seen only a few times. The rearrangement links TRBV6-4 to TRBJ2-1; 15 nucleotides agree with TRBD2. The CDR3 is 17 residues long. CDR1 is MRHNA and CDR2 is SNTAGT in the germline V gene. J gave up 5 bases and V 4 bases, and 6 bases lay outside the gene matches. The CDR3 sequence: CASSGTSGRGPHNEQFF. The CDR3 DNA reads TGTGCCAGCAGTGGGACTAGCGGGAGGGGCCCCCACAATGAGCAGTTCTTC.

The rearrangement links TRBV6-4 to TRBJ2-2; no definite D call. This CDR3 comprises 13 residues. Germline CDR1 is MRHNA and CDR2 is SNTAGT. Trimming took off 4 bases at V and 2 bases at J, with 5 bases between the two ends. The CDR3 sequence: CASSGGNTGELFF. The CDR3, as DNA: TGTGCCAGCAGTGGTGGCAACACCGGGGAGCTGTTTTTT.

This chain connects TRBV10-3 to TRBJ2-3; D is perhaps TRBD1 (6 bases). V was cut by 6 bases and J by 0 bases, with 10 bases left in between. Germline assignment: CDR1 ENHRY and CDR2 SYGVKD. The CDR3 extends over 14 amino acids. Here the CDR3 DNA reads TGTGCCATCAGAGGGACAACGAGCACAGATACGCAGTATTTT. Protein sequence: CAIRGTTSTDTQYF.

V usage is TRBV19 and J usage is TRBJ1-1; 8 positions agree with TRBD1. The CDR3 covers 14 residues. J lost 11 bases, V lost 3 bases, and 11 bases had no gene match. CDR1 and CDR2 (germline): LNHDA, SQIVND (reference sequence). The CDR3 loop reads CASSMGDRTPEAFF. The CDR3 DNA reads TGTGCCAGTAGTATGGGGGACAGGACCCCCGAGGCTTTCTTT.

The chain joins TRBV27 to TRBJ2-7, with D unclear. This CDR3 has 13 amino acids. The V and J ends lost 7 bases and 0 bases respectively, with 10 bases between them. Germline CDR1 MNHEY, CDR2 SMNVEV (reference sequence). As DNA, the CDR3 is TGTGCCAGCAACGCCGGGTCCTCCTACGAGCAGTACTTC. It specifies CASNAGSSYEQYF.

A few counts support this clone. The V and J genes are TRBV30 and TRBJ1-4; the D gene is possibly TRBD1 (5 bases). Germline V lookup: CDR1 GTSNPN, CDR2 SVGIG (reference sequence). This CDR3 has 11 residues. CDR3 nucleotide sequence: TGTTGGGGGGCAACTAATGAAAAACTGTTTTTT. Amino acid sequence: CWGATNEKLFF.

The sample holds a few counts of this clone. The chain links TRBV10-2 to TRBJ1-1, with a possible D match to TRBD1 (6 bases). The V and J ends lost 2 bases and 8 bases respectively, with 12 bases between them. The CDR3 length is 13 residues. Germline values: CDR1 WSHSY, CDR2 SAAADI. The CDR3 loop is CASSETRTVEAFF. The CDR3 DNA reads TGCGCCAGCAGTGAGACCCGGACAGTAGAAGCTTTCTTT.

The CDR3: CASSLGQGADGETQYF. The CDR3 DNA is TGTGCCAGCAGCTTAGGACAGGGGGCAGACGGAGAGACCCAGTACTTC. V and J are TRBV7-9 and TRBJ2-5, with 10 positions matching TRBD1. CDR1 is SEHNR, CDR2 FQNEAQ, per germline (reference sequence). The J segment lost 4 bases and the V segment lost 1 base, leaving 6 bases of the junction unmatched. The CDR3 sequence is 16 residues long.

The CDR3 sequence is CASTAGGTGTGELFF. The CDR3 nucleotides read TGTGCCAGCACCGCCGGGGGGACGGGCACCGGGGAGCTGTTTTTT. V and J are TRBV2 and TRBJ2-2; 7 bases fit TRBD2. This CDR3 spans 15 amino acids. CDR1 is SNHLY, CDR2 FYNNEI, per germline. V was pared by 7 bases and J by 4 bases, with 9 bases of the junction left unmatched.

The CDR3 protein is CASSVGLADIRSYNEQFF. CDR3 coding DNA: TGTGCCAGTAGTGTGGGACTAGCGGATATTCGCTCCTACAATGAGCAGTTCTTC. The chain links TRBV19 to TRBJ2-1; 11 nucleotides agree with TRBD2. The J segment lost 0 bases and the V segment lost 5 bases, leaving 9 bases of the junction unmatched. Germline CDR1 is LNHDA and CDR2 is SQIVND (reference sequence). This CDR3 has 18 residues. The variable domain in full, completed from reference TRBV19 and TRBJ2-1, reads DGGITQSPKYLFRKEGQNVTLSCEQNLNHDAMYWYRQDPGQGLRLIYYSQIVNDFQKGDIAEGYSVSREKKESFPLTVTSAQKNPTAFYLCASSVGLADIRSYNEQFFGPGTRLTVL.

The chain joins TRBV6-6 to TRBJ2-7, with TRBD2 matching 7 bases. The length of the CDR3 is 13 residues. With 3 bases clipped from V and 12 bases from J, the junction kept 11 bases outside the gene matches. Germline assignment: CDR1 MNHNY and CDR2 SVGAGI (reference sequence). CDR3: CASSYEIGTTWYF. DNA for the CDR3: TGTGCCAGCAGTTATGAAATTGGGACTACCTGGTACTTC.

The rearrangement uses TRBV4-2 and TRBJ2-7, with a tentative D call TRBD2 (6 bases). Germline-derived CDR1 and CDR2 are LGHNA and YNFKEQ. Trimming left V 1 base short and J 1 base short, with 11 bases between. The CDR3 has 15 residues. Written as DNA, the CDR3 is TGTGCCAGCAGCCAAGTAGCGGCAGCTTCCTACGAGCAGTACTTC. This sequence encodes CASSQVAAASYEQYF.

The rearrangement joins TRBV5-4 to TRBJ2-5; 9 positions agree with TRBD2. Per the germline V gene, CDR1 is SGHNT and CDR2 is YYREEE (reference sequence). With V trimmed by 2 bases and J by 3 bases, 11 bases remained unmatched. This CDR3 has 17 amino acids. The CDR3 DNA reads as TGTGCCAGCAGCTTTATCCTAGCGGGGAGGGCCAAAGAGACCCAGTACTTC. Encoded protein: CASSFILAGRAKETQYF.

This clone was found a few times. CDR3 sequence (DNA): TGTGCCATCAGTGAGTCGACGGGACTAGCGGGAGAGACCCAGTACTTC. Its protein is CAISESTGLAGETQYF. The V call is TRBV10-3, the J call TRBJ2-5, with TRBD2 matching 12 bases. Germline V gives CDR1 ENHRY, CDR2 SYGVKD. This CDR3 comprises 16 residues. The V and J ends lost 0 bases and 4 bases, in that order; junction bases with no gene match: 3.

This chain links TRBV5-6 with TRBJ1-1, with a weak D call TRBD1 (5 bases). Germline V lookup: CDR1 SGHDT, CDR2 YYEEEE. There are 14 residues in the CDR3. Trimming cost V 4 bases and J 7 bases, with 17 bases left between them. The CDR3 DNA follows: TGTGCCAGCAGCGTAAGCAGGGTTGACCTTGAAGCTTTCTTT. Protein sequence: CASSVSRVDLEAFF.

The rearrangement links TRBV6-5 to TRBJ1-2; D not certain. Trimming took 6 bases from V and 7 from J, leaving 15 bases between them. Germline V gene lookup returns CDR1 MNHEY and CDR2 SVGAGI. This CDR3 contains 13 residues. The CDR3 here is CASSHRERAGYTF. The CDR3 nucleotides are TGTGCCAGCAGCCACCGGGAGAGAGCTGGCTACACCTTC.